The 9 T cell receptor beta chains below all came from one sample that was sequenced in a study of spatial heterogeneity in lung cancer. Each CDR3 protein is one row after TCRdb ran MiXCR on the 5' RACE reads. The sample has 6,600 or so distinct CDR3 sequences; roughly 5.7% are singletons. Sample time point: sample taken at primary tumor resection. From tumor, nontumor lung or frozen PBMC, whole RNA was taken unsorted for sequencing. The sequenced sample was normal lung tissue next to the tumor, obtained at surgery. These receptors came from a female donor with early-stage non-small cell lung cancer.

This clonotype is medium-sized in the sample. This beta chain turned up in a library designed for alpha chains; as an off-target read, its abundance says little. The V and J genes are TRBV29-1 and TRBJ1-2; a weak D match, TRBD1 (5 bases). The length of the CDR3 is 10 residues. CDR1 and CDR2 from the germline V gene are SQVTM and ANQGSEA. V was pared by 6 bases and J by 4 bases, with 6 bases between. CDR3 sequence reads: CSVDSYGYTF. CDR3 nucleotides: TGCAGCGTAGACAGCTATGGCTACACCTTC. Full variable domain (remainder filled in from reference TRBV29-1 and TRBJ1-2): SAVISQKPSRDICQRGTSLTIQCQVDSQVTMMFWYRQQPGQSLTLIATANQGSEATYESGFVIDKFPISRPNLTFSTLTVSNMSPEDSSIYLCSVDSYGYTFGSGTRLTVV.

By share, this clonotype ranks as medium-sized (0.01 to 0.1%). This beta chain slipped into a library made for alpha chains as a stray read, so its size is not meaningful. This chain joins TRBV4-2 and TRBJ2-2; no reliable D call. Germline V gene sequence: CDR1 LGHNA, CDR2 YNFKEQ. V was shortened by 0 bases and J by 5 bases, with 7 bases between the two germline ends. The CDR3 is 14 amino acids. CDR3 region: CASSQERATGELFF. CDR3 nucleotides: TGTGCCAGCAGCCAAGAACGGGCGACCGGGGAGCTGTTTTTT.

As for this clonotype: The library was designed around alpha chains, so this beta chain is a stray read whose abundance carries little weight. This chain uses TRBV10-2 with TRBJ2-5, with TRBD2 identical over 7 bases. The CDR3 length is 16 residues. CDR1 and CDR2 from the germline V gene are WSHSY and SAAADI. The V gene end was trimmed by 4 bases and the J gene end by 1 base; junction bases not matched to a gene: 9. The CDR3 nucleotides are TGCGCCAGCAGTGGGGGAGGGTTCCTTAGCCAAGAGACCCAGTACTTC. Translated: CASSGGGFLSQETQYF.

This clonotype was seen a few times. The library was built for alpha chains, so this beta chain is an off-target read and its size means little. The chain joins TRBV20-1 to TRBJ1-2; 7 bases are shared with TRBD1. J gave up 1 base and V 8 bases, and 4 bases lay outside the gene matches. Germline lookup yields CDR1 DFQATT and CDR2 SNEGSKA (reference sequence). CDR3 length equals 12 residues. CDR3 nucleotide sequence: TGCAGTACAGGGGACCGTAACTATGGCTACACCTTC. Translating it yields CSTGDRNYGYTF.

Of note for this clonotype: For a library built for alpha chains, this beta chain is a stray read; little rests on its size. The chain couples TRBV9 to TRBJ2-1; D is ambiguous. CDR1 is SGDLS and CDR2 is YYNGEE in the germline V gene. The CDR3 consists of 13 residues. Trimming removed 0 bases from V and 6 bases from J, with 7 bases in between. The CDR3 nucleotides are TGTGCCAGCAGCGTAGGGCCCTCCAATGAGCAGTTCTTC. Protein product: CASSVGPSNEQFF.

This clonotype was recorded many times. A library prepared for alpha chains yielded this beta chain as an off-target read; its size is of little meaning. The chain employs TRBV6-5 and TRBJ1-1; D may be TRBD1 (6 bases). The V end was cut by 6 bases, the J end by 1 base, with 18 bases between. Germline CDR1 reads MNHEY; CDR2 reads SVGAGI. The CDR3 consists of 16 residues. The DNA for the CDR3 is TGTGCCAGCAGCATAGGGTTTGGGGGCCGGAACACTGAAGCTTTCTTT. Translation gives CASSIGFGGRNTEAFF.

This clonotype was counted at least ten times. This beta chain is off target for a library built for alpha chains, so its abundance means little. The genes are TRBV2 and TRBJ1-4; possible D gene TRBD1, 5 bases. Looked up from germline, CDR1 is SNHLY and CDR2 is FYNNEI. V lost 5 bases to trimming and J lost 7 bases, with 14 bases between them. CDR3 length: 14 amino acids. This chain's CDR3 is CASSFTGFTEKLFF. The CDR3, as DNA: TGTGCCAGCAGTTTTACAGGCTTCACTGAAAAACTGTTTTTT.

This clonotype was observed at least ten times. This beta chain is an unintended read in a library built for alpha chains; its size means little. The chain links TRBV7-9 to TRBJ2-2, with 7 bases lining up with TRBD2. With V trimmed by 7 bases and J by 2 bases, 7 bases remained unmatched. The CDR3 is made up of 15 amino acids. In germline, CDR1 is SEHNR, CDR2 FQNEAQ (reference sequence). CDR3 coding DNA: TGTGCCAGCACCCCGCCAGCGGGAAACACCGGGGAGCTGTTTTTT. Its protein product is CASTPPAGNTGELFF.

By share, this clonotype ranks as medium-sized. A library made for alpha chains picked up this beta chain off target, so its size means little. V gene TRBV27 combines with J gene TRBJ2-7, with 9 bases fitting TRBD2. This CDR3 contains 15 residues. V shed 5 bases and J 5 bases; nucleotides not matched to a gene: 10. Germline V lookup: CDR1 MNHEY, CDR2 SMNVEV (reference sequence). The CDR3 DNA reads as TGTGCCAGCAGTGGGCGGACTAGCGCCCGAGACGAGCAGTACTTC. Protein sequence: CASSGRTSARDEQYF.